The present entry profiles one T cell receptor beta chain with its context. Its antigen remains unidentified. A junction end diverges from the germline sequence, so it may reflect a read error. This sample stems from a study of molecular identifiers for immune sequencing clone quantification. Study background: Naive CD8 RNA (roughly 20,000 or 100,000 cells) was divided into five aliquots, with four sequenced. General study findings and limits: Naive cells had under 1% of molecules in clones above 20 RNA copies, effectors over 99%. Jurkat TCR RNA that was spiked in from one cell was reportedly detectable among one million naive cells.

This CDR3 is 16 amino acids long. Per germline, CDR1 KGHSY and CDR2 FQNENV. TCRdb independently ran MiXCR on the PCR reads; one entry per CDR3 protein. The sample lists approximately 550,000 distinct CDR3 sequences; roughly 24% were seen once. Sorting was used to obtain naive CD8 T cells (CD8+CD4-CCR7+CD45RA+). This TCR came from a human donor in good health. Some libraries in this study had Jurkat cell RNA spiked in. The sample taken for sequencing was naive CD8+ T cells from blood, with Jurkat cell RNA spiked in. Subset described: FACS-sorted CD8+CD4-CCR7+CD45RA+ naive T cells. V usage is TRBV16 and J usage is TRBJ1-5, with 8 bases fitting TRBD1. CDR3 protein: CASNQQGGEKNQPQHF. CDR3 sequence (DNA): TGTGCCAGCAACCAACAGGGGGGAGAGAAAAATCAGCCCCAGCATTTT.